This T cell receptor beta chain came from a study of T cell responses to AZD1222 COVID-19 vaccine (dated by TCRdb to 2020 to 2022). Background for the entire study: AZD1222 recipients whose second dose came at about 4 weeks and those whose second dose came at about 12 weeks were combined into one group, since spike-specific TCR depth and breadth did not differ between the two schedules. TCR sequencing was performed for 230 to 250 trial participants, of whom roughly 200 were given two doses of AZD1222 and around 25 were given two doses of MenACWY control vaccine. Enrollment into the trials was organized by age into subgroups of 18-55, 56-69 and 70-plus years, and those subgroups contained approximately 160, 26 and 62 TCR-sequenced participants, respectively.

Read against the paper, the sample's time point label means: baseline before first vaccination. The vaccinee samples were drawn from two UK trials, COV001 and COV002, one of which was a single-blind randomized controlled phase 2/3 trial testing AZD1222 (ChAdOx1 nCoV-19) in healthy adults. Trial participant PBMC samples were collected at day 0 and day 28 after the second dose for TCRbeta chain sequencing. The CDR3 regions of human TCRbeta chains were analyzed by immunosequencing. In the original analysis: TCRs in the repertoires were compared against a reference library of SARS-CoV-2-specific TCRs that had been generated with the MIRA antigen-specificity platform. Breadth meant the fraction of unique TCRs that were SARS-CoV-2-associated, whereas depth meant the fraction of total T cells that were SARS-CoV-2-associated. Each spike-specific TCR was assigned to its reactive spike region and to a CD4 or CD8 class using the MIRA data. Log10-transformed breadth and depth values were compared by one-way ANOVA with Sidak's multiple comparisons tests. TCRdb holds this immuneACCESS table with in-frame rearrangements only. Some clones are missing; in checked studies, unresolved V genes explain under half, and the rest has no known cause. That table gives V, J and clone size, and the DNA gave D and trimming. Here the sample has 140,000 to 150,000 clones; just over 90% occur a single time. The ten largest clonotypes hold 7.5% to 9.5% of the sample.

What the work shows at the level of the full study, not this receptor alone: Reportedly, close to half of the unique spike-specific TCRs recognized epitopes lying outside the regions that are mutated in the B.1.351 and B.1.1.7 variants. A significant rise in spike-specific TCR breadth and depth was observed after two AZD1222 doses relative to day 0 and relative to MenACWY recipients. Only a handful of AZD1222 recipients were SARS-CoV-2 seropositive at baseline, limiting conclusions about previously exposed vaccinees. The 56-69-year group was small, and its depth increase did not reach significance, likely because of low power. The vaccine-associated CD4 TCRs covered the entire spike protein, and the dominant responses fell in regions 160-218 and 743-854. Participants were mostly white British, with more females than males. The authors suggested clonal diversity may have been underestimated. Because no day 14 peak-response samples were available, the repertoires could be characterized only after the peak T cell response.

With regard to this clone: Its target antigen remains unknown. Base qualities were left out, and no much larger clone turns up one base away.

The TCR sequence derives from an adult in good health. Material: peripheral blood, obtained on day 0 of AZD1222 vaccination.

The CDR3 loop reads CASRDTGTGYEQYF. The nucleotide sequence is TGTGCCAGCAGGGATACCGGGACAGGCTACGAGCAGTACTTC. Recombination joined TRBV2 with TRBJ2-7, with TRBD1 identical over 8 junction bases. Via the germline V gene, CDR1 is SNHLY and CDR2 FYNNEI. Counted from cysteine to phenylalanine, this CDR3 has 14 amino acids. The entry retains the CDR3 DNA only, 42 bases that are in frame from base 1. Unmatched junction bases come to 7, with V trimmed by 6 bases and J by 3 bases. The CDR3 plus the reference TRBV2 and TRBJ2-7 genes for the other parts give the full variable domain: EPEVTQTPSHQVTQMGQEVILRCVPISNHLYFYWYRQILGQKVEFLVSFYNNEISEKSEIFDDQFSVERPDGSNFTLKIRSTKLEDSAMYFCASRDTGTGYEQYFGPGTRLTVT.